One sample yielded the 7 T cell receptor beta chains listed below, sequenced in a study of cytomegalovirus exposure and HLA in healthy donors. Vbeta (60) and Jbeta (13) primers were used in the PCR. The data were produced by immunoSEQ multiplex PCR, yet TCRdb's version contains in-frame clones alone and is incomplete. The profile shows 90,000 to 140,000 clones, around 80% of them singletons. Sequencing input: PBMCs. These receptors were taken from a man aged 18 to 29 in good health and CMV-seronegative.

The chain is built from TRBV28 and TRBJ2-7; 12 positions agree with TRBD2. Germline V lookup: CDR1 MDHEN, CDR2 SYDVKM. This CDR3 has 14 residues. V shed 6 bases and J 3 bases; nucleotides not matched to a gene: 3. DNA of the CDR3: TGTGCCAGCAGAGGACTAGCGGGAATCTACGAGCAGTACTTC. This sequence encodes CASRGLAGIYEQYF.

This chain links TRBV5-1 with TRBJ2-4; TRBD2 might be the D (6 bases). V lost 3 bases, J lost 6 bases, and 16 bases lay in between. The length of the CDR3 is 15 residues. CDR1 is SGHRS and CDR2 is YFSETQ in the germline V gene. The DNA for the CDR3 is TGCGCCAGCAGCTCGGAACCGGGACTTGCAAACATTCAGTACTTC. It encodes CASSSEPGLANIQYF.

The chain has TRBV4-3 and TRBJ2-3, with D uncertain. The CDR3 totals 15 residues. CDR1 is LGHNA, CDR2 YSLEER, per germline. V lost 3 bases, J lost 5 bases, and 15 bases lay in between. The CDR3 DNA sequence: TGCGCCAGCAGCCAGCAGCCAGCGACTCAAGATACGCAGTATTTT. It yields the protein CASSQQPATQDTQYF.

V and J are TRBV5-4 and TRBJ1-2; D perhaps matches TRBD1 (5 bases). The CDR3 has 17 amino acids. Germline V gene sequence: CDR1 SGHNT, CDR2 YYREEE (reference sequence). Trimming cost V 4 bases and J 2 bases, with 21 bases left between them. This CDR3 is CASSARGEAGLNYGYTF. CDR3 nucleotides: TGTGCCAGCAGCGCCCGAGGGGAGGCAGGGCTCAACTATGGCTACACCTTC.

The CDR3 loop reads CASSPGGSGRYEQYF. In DNA form, the CDR3 reads TGTGCCAGCAGCCCCGGGGGAAGCGGGAGATACGAGCAGTACTTC. J is TRBJ2-7 and V is TRBV9; 8 bases fit TRBD2. Germline CDR1 reads SGDLS; CDR2 reads YYNGEE. This CDR3 region has 15 residues. V dropped 4 bases and J dropped 4; count of bases not matched to a gene: 10.

The chain links TRBV4-1 to TRBJ2-7, with D possibly TRBD1 on 5 matching bases. V gave up 0 bases and J gave up 3 bases, with 15 bases separating them. The germline gives CDR1 MGHRA, CDR2 YSYEKL. The CDR3 sequence is 16 residues long. The CDR3 nucleotides read TGCGCCAGCAGCCAAGATATCCCAGGGTCGTTCTACGAGCAGTACTTC. Translation gives CASSQDIPGSFYEQYF.

The chain has TRBV30 and TRBJ1-3, with a weak D call TRBD1 (6 bases). This CDR3 is 15 amino acids long. Trimming cost V 3 bases and J 0 bases, with 12 bases left between them. Germline V gene sequence: CDR1 GTSNPN, CDR2 SVGIG (reference sequence). The CDR3 nucleotides are TGTGCCTGGAGCCGGGGACACGACTCTGGAAACACCATATATTTT. Its protein product is CAWSRGHDSGNTIYF.